This TCR beta chain originates from a study of cytomegalovirus exposure and HLA in healthy donors. This clone was counted once. Its antigen remains unidentified. Study outcomes and limitations: Some V segments could not be told apart, so they were left out, TRBV6-2 and TRBV6-3 among them.

13 Jbeta primers and 60 Vbeta primers were used for the PCR. Methods used by the authors: As a later analysis found, there were tens of millions of unique TCR beta chains, of which some 10 million were shared. The assay was immunoSEQ multiplex PCR, and TCRdb's table has in-frame clones only and misses some. V and J calls and clone size are as listed in that table; D and trimming were resolved from the DNA. Among 150,000 or so clones listed, approximately 71% were seen once. The length of the CDR3 is 14 residues. Germline-derived CDR1 and CDR2 are SGHRS and YFSETQ. V and J are TRBV5-1 and TRBJ2-5; 9 positions agree with TRBD1. The DNA end lines up better with TRBJ2-7; the J call may be wrong. The receptor was derived from a man in his thirties or forties in good health and CMV-seropositive. The specimen sequenced was PBMCs. DNA for the CDR3: TGCGCCAGCAGCTCCGGGACAGGGTATAACGAGCAGTACTTC. Amino acids: CASSSGTGYNEQYF.